The rows below give T cell receptor beta chains drawn from one sample of a study of beta chain features in type 1 diabetes. Assay used: immunoSEQ multiplex PCR; TCRdb lists only in-frame clones, some missing. The sample shows hundreds of thousands of clones, around 16% of them seen only once. Specimen: naive CD4+ T cells from blood. The receptors were sampled from a man between 18 and 35 years old in good health. Both conserved end residues are part of each CDR3. D genes are given only for firm matches. Only some rows state a clone size, as once, few, many or a class for expanded clones.

d_gene,v_gene,abundance,j_gene,CDR3aa,CDR3nt
NA,TRBV19,NA,TRBJ2-7,CATWDGRVVNEQYF,TGTGCCACCTGGGATGGGCGGGTAGTCAACGAGCAGTACTTC
NA,TRBV6-5,NA,TRBJ1-2,CASSYGASHYGYTF,TGTGCCAGCAGTTACGGGGCTAGTCACTATGGCTACACCTTC
NA,TRBV10-3,NA,TRBJ2-1,CASTSTNRNEQFF,TGTGCCAGCACCAGCACCAACAGAAATGAGCAGTTCTTC
NA,TRBV7-2,NA,TRBJ2-7,CASSLQLPSYEQYF,TGTGCCAGCAGCTTACAACTGCCCTCCTACGAGCAGTACTTC
NA,TRBV19,few,TRBJ2-5,CASTWRDKPGDAETQYF,TGTGCCAGTACATGGAGGGACAAGCCCGGCGATGCAGAGACCCAGTACTTC
NA,TRBV30,NA,TRBJ1-1,CAWSVSPRRRLNTEAFF,TGTGCCTGGAGTGTATCCCCTCGTAGACGGCTGAACACTGAAGCTTTCTTT
NA,TRBV5-1,NA,TRBJ1-1,CASSLEPANTEAFF,TGCGCCAGCAGCTTGGAACCTGCAAACACTGAAGCTTTCTTT
NA,TRBV7-3,few,TRBJ1-1,CASSLRRGDTEAFF,TGTGCCAGCAGCCTTCGCAGGGGCGACACTGAAGCTTTCTTT
NA,TRBV6-5,NA,TRBJ1-2,CASSFAGSNYGYTF,TGTGCCAGCAGTTTTGCGGGTTCTAACTATGGCTACACCTTC
TRBD2,TRBV5-4,few,TRBJ2-7,CASRSGTSTTHTYEQYF,TGTGCCAGCAGGTCCGGGACTAGCACTACTCATACCTACGAGCAGTACTTC
NA,TRBV11-2,few,TRBJ1-2,CASSFSRYFLGPNYGYTF,TGTGCCAGCAGCTTCTCCCGCTATTTTTTGGGGCCCAATTATGGCTACACCTTC
NA,TRBV7-9,NA,TRBJ1-2,CASSLDQGSYGYTF,TGTGCCAGCAGCTTAGACCAGGGGTCCTATGGCTACACCTTC
NA,TRBV5-1,few,TRBJ2-3,CASSRDHTDTQYF,TGCGCCAGCAGTAGGGACCACACAGATACGCAGTATTTT
NA,TRBV5-1,few,TRBJ2-7,CASSLAPDYEQYF,TGCGCCAGCAGCTTGGCCCCAGACTACGAGCAGTACTTC
TRBD1,TRBV15,NA,TRBJ1-1,CATNPGGLGNTEAFF,TGTGCCACCAATCCAGGGGGCTTGGGGAACACTGAAGCTTTCTTT
NA,TRBV7-3,NA,TRBJ1-2,CASSLGEQGGFTYGYTF,TGTGCCAGCAGCTTAGGGGAACAGGGCGGTTTTACCTATGGCTACACCTTC
NA,TRBV7-3,NA,TRBJ2-5,CASSSSPTQYF,TGTGCCAGCAGCTCCAGCCCGACCCAGTACTTC
NA,TRBV30,NA,TRBJ2-1,CAWSVVYDEQFF,TGTGCCTGGAGTGTGGTGTACGATGAGCAGTTCTTC
TRBD1,TRBV6-1,few,TRBJ2-6,CASRTGSSGANVLTF,TGTGCCAGCAGGACAGGGAGCTCTGGGGCCAACGTCCTGACTTTC
NA,TRBV19,NA,TRBJ2-2,CASSILGAQGAGELFF,TGTGCCAGTAGTATTTTAGGGGCACAAGGGGCCGGGGAGCTGTTTTTT